The 32 T cell receptor beta chains in this list originate from one sample, sequenced in a study of technical replicates of blood from four donors (dated by TCRdb to about 2017). The receptor library was made with the immunoSEQ multiplex PCR assay. In its TCRdb copy, this immuneACCESS table keeps in-frame sequences only and misses some clones. Where compared with another copy, unresolved V genes explain less than half of these, and the others have no known cause. In all, the sample holds some 91,000 clones, and approximately 96% of those were seen once. Of the sample, 0.2% to 0.25% falls within the top ten clones. The sample taken for sequencing was T cells isolated from PBMCs. These receptors all stem from a human donor in good health.

The sample holds one count of this clone. J is TRBJ1-2 and V is TRBV6-4; 7 bases line up with TRBD1. The CDR3 consists of 12 residues. The V gene's germline CDR1 is MRHNA and CDR2 SNTAGT. The J segment lost 6 bases and the V segment lost 2 bases, leaving 0 bases of the junction unmatched. The DNA of the CDR3 is TGTGCCAGCAGTGACAGGGGGCATGGCTACACCTTC. Amino acids: CASSDRGHGYTF.

The rearrangement uses TRBV5-5 and TRBJ1-3; D remains unclear. The CDR3 covers 11 residues. Germline V CDR1 and CDR2: SGHKS, YYEKEE (reference sequence). V was trimmed by 2 bases and J by 11 bases, leaving 8 bases between them. CDR3 residues: CASSLNSAIYF. Here the CDR3 DNA reads TGTGCCAGCAGCTTAAACTCCGCCATATATTTT.

The chain recombines TRBV28 with TRBJ2-5, with D perhaps TRBD2 (5 bases). Germline assignment: CDR1 MDHEN and CDR2 SYDVKM. The V and J ends lost 3 bases and 7 bases respectively, with 15 bases between them. The CDR3 sequence is 14 residues long. The CDR3 bases are TGTGCCAGCAGTTTTTTCGCGGGTTGGGGGACCCAGTACTTC. It specifies CASSFFAGWGTQYF.

The chain joins TRBV7-6 to TRBJ1-3; the D is unclear. In germline, CDR1 is SGHVS, CDR2 FNYEAQ. The germline V and J ends were trimmed by 1 base and 1 base, with 5 bases remaining between them. CDR3 length: 14 amino acids. The CDR3 loop is CASSLDRSGNTIYF. In DNA form, the CDR3 reads TGTGCCAGCAGCTTAGATAGATCTGGAAACACCATATATTTT. Looking up the rest from reference TRBV7-6 and TRBJ1-3 gives the full variable domain: GAGVSQSPRYKVTKRGQDVALRCDPISGHVSLYWYRQALGQGPEFLTYFNYEAQQDKSGLPNDRFSAERPEGSISTLTIQRTEQRDSAMYRCASSLDRSGNTIYFGEGSWLTVV.

The chain employs TRBV11-3 and TRBJ2-3; 10 bases align to TRBD2. CDR3 size: 17 residues. The V and J ends lost 4 bases and 2 bases, in that order; junction bases with no gene match: 9. Germline V gives CDR1 SGHNT, CDR2 YENEEA. CDR3 DNA sequence: TGTGCCAGCAGCTCTTCTAGCGGGAGCGTCGACACAGATACGCAGTATTTT. Encoded protein: CASSSSSGSVDTDTQYF.

This rearrangement joins TRBV7-9 to TRBJ1-5; no firm D call. The CDR3 sequence is 14 residues long. The V end lost 4 bases, the J end lost 2 bases, and 9 bases lay between the germline ends. In germline, CDR1 is SEHNR, CDR2 FQNEAQ (reference sequence). The CDR3 spells CASSSGGRNQPQHF. CDR3 coding DNA: TGTGCCAGCAGCTCTGGAGGGCGCAATCAGCCCCAGCATTTT.

The chain has TRBV11-1 and TRBJ2-7; D may be TRBD1 (6 bases). Germline-derived CDR1 and CDR2 are SGHAT and FQDESV (reference sequence). Trimming removed 5 bases from V and 3 bases from J, with 14 bases in between. This CDR3 contains 14 residues. CDR3 coding DNA: TGTGCCAGCAGCCCACAGGGTGACGGCTACGAGCAGTACTTC. Amino acids: CASSPQGDGYEQYF.

The chain uses TRBV19 and TRBJ1-3; D not resolved. Trimming left V 5 bases short and J 0 bases short, with 8 bases between. Germline V gene sequence: CDR1 LNHDA, CDR2 SQIVND (reference sequence). The length of the CDR3 is 14 residues. CDR3: CASSGVGSGNTIYF. The CDR3 DNA follows: TGTGCCAGTAGTGGAGTAGGCTCTGGAAACACCATATATTTT.

The chain couples TRBV5-1 to TRBJ2-1, with 13 nucleotides matching TRBD2. Germline CDR1 and CDR2: SGHRS and YFSETQ. The V gene end was trimmed by 4 bases and the J gene end by 1 base; junction bases not matched to a gene: 2. The CDR3 is 16 residues long. CDR3 sequence: CASSTSGRVSYNEQFF. Here the CDR3 DNA reads TGCGCCAGCAGCACTAGCGGGAGGGTATCCTACAATGAGCAGTTCTTC.

The V call is TRBV7-8, the J call TRBJ2-3, with TRBD2 as a possible D gene (6 bases). The CDR3 loop spans 13 amino acids. Germline values: CDR1 SGHVS, CDR2 FQNEAQ. Trimming stripped 0 bases from V and 7 bases from J, with 8 bases between. This CDR3 reads CASSLAEGYTQYF. The CDR3, as DNA: TGTGCCAGCAGCTTAGCGGAGGGGTATACGCAGTATTTT.

V is TRBV19 and J is TRBJ1-5, with 7 bases lining up with TRBD1. Germline-derived CDR1 and CDR2 are LNHDA and SQIVND (reference sequence). V shed 4 bases, J shed 5 bases, and the junction held 11 bases outside the gene matches. This CDR3 is built from 16 residues. This CDR3 is CASSTQTGNFDQPQHF. CDR3 nucleotides: TGTGCCAGTAGTACCCAGACAGGGAATTTTGATCAGCCCCAGCATTTT.

The gene calls are TRBV5-7 and TRBJ1-1; 9 bases fit TRBD1. TRBV5-7 is flagged as an ORF with uncertain function. The CDR3 extends over 14 amino acids. V was pared by 5 bases and J by 3 bases, with 5 bases of the junction left unmatched. CDR3 in amino acids: CASRAGTGYTEAFF. The CDR3 nucleotides read TGTGCCAGCAGAGCCGGGACAGGGTACACTGAAGCTTTCTTT.

This clone was seen only once. The J gene is TRBJ2-1, the V gene TRBV7-9, with TRBD2 matching 8 bases. The CDR3 consists of 15 residues. Per germline, CDR1 SEHNR and CDR2 FQNEAQ (reference sequence). V lost 6 bases and J lost 0; bases outside the gene matches: 4. DNA for the CDR3: TGTGCCAGCAGTCATACTAGCGGCTCCTACAATGAGCAGTTCTTC. This sequence encodes CASSHTSGSYNEQFF.

V gene TRBV2 combines with J gene TRBJ1-1, with D perhaps matching TRBD1 (6 bases). The CDR3 spans 16 residues. V was shortened by 0 bases and J by 2 bases, with 13 bases between the two germline ends. In germline, CDR1 is SNHLY, CDR2 FYNNEI. The CDR3 is CASSEARLQGNTEAFF. As DNA, the CDR3 is TGTGCCAGCAGTGAAGCGCGGTTACAGGGCAACACTGAAGCTTTCTTT.

The V and J genes are TRBV21-1 and TRBJ2-3; the D call of TRBD2 is as the table states it, not checked on the DNA. TRBV21-1 is a pseudogene locus. The CDR3 runs 17 residues. This CDR3 reads CASSIGCGTSGTDTQYF. Here the CDR3 DNA reads TGTGCCAGCAGCATAGGGTGCGGAACTAGCGGCACAGATACGCAGTATTTT.

The rearrangement joins TRBV5-1 to TRBJ2-3; TRBD2 matches at 10 bases. Germline CDR1 reads SGHRS; CDR2 reads YFSETQ. The CDR3 spans 15 residues. The junction had 7 bases not matched to a gene; V was cut back by 4 bases and J by 5 bases. Written as DNA, the CDR3 is TGCGCCAGCAGCACAAAGCGGGGGGGCCGAGATACGCAGTATTTT. This sequence encodes CASSTKRGGRDTQYF.

The rearrangement joins TRBV27 to TRBJ1-2, with 7 nucleotides matching TRBD1. The CDR3 covers 15 residues. CDR1 is MNHEY and CDR2 is SMNVEV in the germline V gene (reference sequence). V lost 3 bases to trimming and J lost 8 bases; unmatched junction nucleotides: 12. The CDR3 coding sequence is TGTGCCAGCAGTTTTACCTTAGACAGGGAGGCGGGCTACACCTTC. Translated, it gives CASSFTLDREAGYTF.

J is TRBJ2-7 and V is TRBV4-1; 7 nucleotides align to TRBD1. The V gene end was trimmed by 1 base and the J gene end by 4 bases; junction bases not matched to a gene: 7. CDR1 and CDR2 (germline): MGHRA, YSYEKL. The CDR3 has 15 residues. The CDR3 loop reads CASSQVDDRVYEQYF. Written as DNA, the CDR3 is TGCGCCAGCAGCCAAGTAGATGACAGGGTGTACGAGCAGTACTTC.

This chain uses TRBV5-6 with TRBJ2-7; TRBD1 matches 10 bases. V shed 5 bases, J shed 3 bases, and the junction held 8 bases outside the gene matches. The CDR3 loop spans 15 amino acids. Per germline, CDR1 SGHDT and CDR2 YYEEEE. CDR3: CASRKTGTGDYEQYF. CDR3 DNA sequence: TGTGCCAGCAGAAAAACCGGGACAGGGGACTACGAGCAGTACTTC.

V gene TRBV5-1 combines with J gene TRBJ1-1, with 7 bases fitting TRBD1. The germline V gene encodes CDR1 SGHRS and CDR2 YFSETQ. Trimming cost V 0 bases and J 1 base; bases outside gene matches: 3. The CDR3 spans 15 residues. CDR3 in DNA: TGCGCCAGCAGCTTGGATAGGGGGCGGAACACTGAAGCTTTCTTT. The encoded protein is CASSLDRGRNTEAFF. Looking up the rest from reference TRBV5-1 and TRBJ1-1 gives the full variable domain: KAGVTQTPRYLIKTRGQQVTLSCSPISGHRSVSWYQQTPGQGLQFLFEYFSETQRNKGNFPGRFSGRQFSNSRSEMNVSTLELGDSALYLCASSLDRGRNTEAFFGQGTRLTVV.

The CDR3 region has the DNA TGTGCCAGCAGCTTGGCAGAGGTCCGGGGGACCCAGTACTTC. Its translation: CASSLAEVRGTQYF. The chain has TRBV7-9 and TRBJ2-5; D is possibly TRBD2 (5 bases). The CDR3 runs to 14 residues. Trimming removed 3 bases at V and 7 bases at J, with 15 bases between. Per the germline V gene, CDR1 is SEHNR and CDR2 is FQNEAQ (reference sequence).

V is TRBV25-1 and J is TRBJ2-7; D may be TRBD1 (5 bases). The V gene lost 6 bases and the J gene lost 6 bases, with 18 bases spanning the gap. The germline gives CDR1 MGHDK, CDR2 SYGVNS. The CDR3 runs 14 residues. CDR3 amino acids: CASRETAVIGEQYF. CDR3 coding DNA: TGTGCCAGCAGGGAGACAGCTGTTATTGGCGAGCAGTACTTC.

The V gene is TRBV5-1, the J gene TRBJ2-3; 10 nucleotides match TRBD2. Germline V lookup: CDR1 SGHRS, CDR2 YFSETQ. The CDR3 is made up of 15 amino acids. Germline trimming cut 5 bases from V and 1 base from J; bases unmatched to any gene: 4. Written as DNA, the CDR3 is TGCGCCAGCAGGGATCTAGCGGGGGGCACAGATACGCAGTATTTT. This codes for CASRDLAGGTDTQYF. The variable domain in full, completed from reference TRBV5-1 and TRBJ2-3, reads KAGVTQTPRYLIKTRGQQVTLSCSPISGHRSVSWYQQTPGQGLQFLFEYFSETQRNKGNFPGRFSGRQFSNSRSEMNVSTLELGDSALYLCASRDLAGGTDTQYFGPGTRLTVL.

The chain is built from TRBV21-1 and TRBJ2-7; TRBD1, the D gene given by the table, was not confirmed from the DNA. TRBV21-1 is deemed a pseudogene. The CDR3 length is 13 residues. Written as DNA, the CDR3 is TGTGCCAGCAGCAAAAACAGCAGATACGAGCAGTACTTC. Protein sequence: CASSKNSRYEQYF.

The chain combines TRBV4-2 with TRBJ2-1; 11 bases match TRBD2. Germline CDR1 LGHNA, CDR2 YNFKEQ. J was trimmed by 7 bases and V by 0 bases; bases with no gene match: 8. The CDR3 sequence is 17 residues long. CDR3 protein: CASSQDLIAGGPNEQFF. In DNA form, the CDR3 reads TGTGCCAGCAGCCAAGATTTGATAGCGGGAGGGCCGAATGAGCAGTTCTTC.

The chain recombines TRBV14 with TRBJ1-3; TRBD1 agrees at 8 bases. The V gene's germline CDR1 is SGHDN and CDR2 FVKESK. The ends lost 3 bases at V and 1 base at J; junction bases unmatched: 5. The CDR3 is 16 residues long. This CDR3 reads CASSHPGGASGNTIYF. The CDR3 DNA reads TGTGCCAGCAGCCACCCAGGGGGCGCGTCTGGAAACACCATATATTTT.

J is TRBJ1-6 and V is TRBV6-1, with a tentative D call TRBD1 (6 bases). There are 14 residues in the CDR3. V shed 6 bases and J shed 9 bases, with 15 bases lying between them. The V gene's germline CDR1 is MNHNS and CDR2 SASEGT. The CDR3 reads CASSGTPEISPLHF. The CDR3 nucleotides read TGTGCCAGCAGCGGGACACCCGAGATTTCACCCCTCCACTTT.

This chain joins TRBV29-1 and TRBJ1-1; a possible D gene is TRBD1 (6 bases). CDR3 size: 14 residues. V lost 4 bases and J 2 bases, leaving 14 bases between the germline ends. Germline V gene lookup returns CDR1 SQVTM and CDR2 ANQGSEA. As DNA, the CDR3 is TGCAGCGTTGGAGGGGGTGCTAGAAACACTGAAGCTTTCTTT. Translated: CSVGGGARNTEAFF.

Only one count was recorded for this clone. This sequence joins TRBV7-8 and TRBJ2-3; 7 bases are shared with TRBD1. The CDR3 loop spans 16 amino acids. Per the germline V gene, CDR1 is SGHVS and CDR2 is FQNEAQ. With 5 bases clipped from V and 0 bases from J, the junction kept 8 bases outside the gene matches. This chain's CDR3 is CASSPGTAPSTDTQYF. CDR3 coding DNA: TGTGCCAGCAGCCCAGGGACAGCTCCTAGCACAGATACGCAGTATTTT.

CDR3 bases: TGCGCCAGCAGCAAAGGGGACAGGGATAGGGAGACCCAGTACTTC. Amino acid sequence: CASSKGDRDRETQYF. The V gene is TRBV5-1, the J gene TRBJ2-5; 9 positions match TRBD1. Germline V gene sequence: CDR1 SGHRS, CDR2 YFSETQ. This CDR3 region has 15 residues. Germline trimming cut 4 bases from V and 5 bases from J; bases unmatched to any gene: 9.

The chain links TRBV9 to TRBJ1-4; 7 nucleotides align to TRBD1. The CDR3 totals 14 residues. Germline CDR1 and CDR2: SGDLS and YYNGEE. Trimming at V came to 4 bases and at J to 6 bases, leaving 6 bases not matched to a gene. CDR3 residues: CASSTRQGDEKLFF. CDR3 bases: TGTGCCAGCAGCACACGACAGGGTGATGAAAAACTGTTTTTT.

V gene TRBV7-9 combines with J gene TRBJ2-3; no reliable D call. Looked up from germline, CDR1 is SEHNR and CDR2 is FQNEAQ (reference sequence). Trimming cost V 1 base and J 4 bases, with 6 bases left between them. This CDR3 comprises 13 residues. In DNA, the CDR3 is TGTGCCAGCAGCTTAGGTACGGCAGATACGCAGTATTTT. Protein: CASSLGTADTQYF.